Following are 15 T cell receptor beta chains from one sample sequenced in a study of blood T cells in healthy people across ages. The use of a sample-barcoded 5' primer and a J-beta primer mix characterized a second PCR of about 7 to 12 cycles. MiXCR, applied by TCRdb to the 5' RACE reads, yields one record per CDR3 protein. Seen here are hundreds of thousands of distinct CDR3 sequences, 55% to 65% observed once, and the top ten hold around 30%. Sequenced material: blood. The source is a man aged 25-45 years in good health.

This clonotype has just a few counts. The J gene is TRBJ2-5, the V gene TRBV20-1; perhaps TRBD1 as D (6 bases). The DNA matches TRBJ2-7 better at its end, which makes the J call doubtful. The CDR3 is made up of 14 amino acids. CDR1 and CDR2 (germline): DFQATT, SNEGSKA (reference sequence). This CDR3 reads CSARGAALGYEQYF. The CDR3 DNA reads TGCAGTGCTAGGGGGGCAGCCTTAGGCTACGAGCAGTACTTC.

This clonotype was counted only a few times. The CDR3 sequence is CASSARGRRETQYF. The CDR3 DNA follows: TGTGCCAGCAGCGCCCGAGGGAGGCGAGAGACCCAGTACTTC. This chain joins TRBV9 and TRBJ2-5, with a tentative D call TRBD2 (6 bases). Per the germline V gene, CDR1 is SGDLS and CDR2 is YYNGEE. V lost 3 bases and J lost 4, with 13 bases in between. The CDR3 loop spans 14 amino acids.

This clonotype has a count of ten or more. The chain is built from TRBV12-3 or TRBV12-4 and TRBJ2-7, with D perhaps being TRBD1 or TRBD2 (5 bases each). The CDR3 sequence is 12 residues long. Trimming removed 8 bases from V and 4 bases from J, with 12 bases in between. In nucleotides, the CDR3 is TGTGCCAGCCGGCAGGGCGGGTACGAGCAGTACTTC. Translated: CASRQGGYEQYF.

Of note for this clonotype: Likely a read error: the CDR3 ends without its conserved phenylalanine or tryptophan. The DNA is left out, because the CDR3 cannot be placed on it with certainty; the CDR3 is given as TCRdb lists it. V gene TRBV4-3 combines with J gene TRBJ2-5. The germline CDR1 and CDR2 sequences are LGHNA and YSLEER. Termini included, the CDR3 measures 8 amino acids. CDR3 sequence reads: CASSQGLI.

The rearrangement joins TRBV27 to TRBJ2-7; 7 positions match TRBD2. This CDR3 spans 15 amino acids. Germline V CDR1 and CDR2: MNHEY, SMNVEV (reference sequence). The junction had 5 bases not matched to a gene; V was cut back by 1 base and J by 2 bases. CDR3 amino acids: CASSLFSSGPYEQYF. The CDR3 DNA sequence: TGTGCCAGCAGTTTATTTTCTAGCGGTCCCTACGAGCAGTACTTC.

The chain uses TRBV12-3 or TRBV12-4 and TRBJ2-1, with D perhaps TRBD1 or TRBD2 (5 bases each). Trimming stripped 7 bases from V and 6 bases from J, with 13 bases between. CDR3 size: 13 residues. The CDR3 region has the DNA TGTGCCAGCATTATTGGGGGTCTCAATGAGCAGTTCTTC. It translates to CASIIGGLNEQFF.

In its sample, this clonotype was seen once. V and J are TRBV29-1 and TRBJ2-2; tentative D call: TRBD1 (5 bases). The V gene lost 6 bases and the J gene lost 3 bases, with 11 bases spanning the gap. Germline CDR1 reads SQVTM; CDR2 reads ANQGSEA. The CDR3 totals 13 residues. The CDR3 region is CSVRLTDTGELFF. In DNA, the CDR3 is TGCAGCGTGAGGTTGACAGACACCGGGGAGCTGTTTTTT.

The CDR3 loop is CASSETPGRGNTEAFF. CDR3 nucleotide sequence: TGTGCCAGCAGCGAAACTCCGGGACGGGGGAACACTGAAGCTTTCTTT. V and J are TRBV9 and TRBJ1-1; a weak D match, TRBD1 (5 bases). V lost 3 bases and J 1 base, leaving 16 bases between the germline ends. This CDR3 is 16 amino acids long. CDR1 and CDR2 from the germline V gene are SGDLS and YYNGEE. The entire variable domain, with the rest obtained from reference TRBV9 and TRBJ1-1, is as follows: DSGVTQTPKHLITATGQRVTLRCSPRSGDLSVYWYQQSLDQGLQFLIQYYNGEERAKGNILERFSAQQFPDLHSELNLSSLELGDSALYFCASSETPGRGNTEAFFGQGTRLTVV.

J is TRBJ2-7 and V is TRBV11-2; 8 bases fit TRBD1. The V and J ends lost 1 base and 4 bases, in that order; junction bases with no gene match: 9. In germline, CDR1 is SGHAT, CDR2 FQNNGV. The CDR3 runs 16 residues. This CDR3 reads CASSLASRQGTYEQYF. DNA of the CDR3: TGTGCCAGCAGCTTAGCATCGAGACAGGGGACTTACGAGCAGTACTTC.

The chain employs TRBV18 and TRBJ2-5; no firm D call. Per germline, CDR1 KGHSH and CDR2 LQKENI. Trimming left V 4 bases short and J 4 bases short, with 7 bases between. The CDR3 is 12 residues long. The CDR3 DNA reads TGTGCCAGCTCACAACCCGCAGAGACCCAGTACTTC. Translating it yields CASSQPAETQYF.

At least ten counts were recorded for this clonotype. This chain joins TRBV27 and TRBJ2-7; 8 positions agree with TRBD1. Germline V gene sequence: CDR1 MNHEY, CDR2 SMNVEV (reference sequence). CDR3 length: 13 amino acids. V lost 5 bases to trimming and J lost 5 bases; unmatched junction nucleotides: 5. CDR3 DNA sequence: TGTGCCAGCAGTCTCGACAGGGGAAACGAGCAGTACTTC. This translates into CASSLDRGNEQYF.

A few counts support this clonotype. The V and J genes are TRBV7-2 and TRBJ1-5; TRBD1 matches at 8 bases. The CDR3 contains 16 residues. V was clipped by 4 bases and J by 4 bases; unmatched bases: 9. Germline V gene sequence: CDR1 SGHTA, CDR2 FQGNSA. In nucleotides, the CDR3 is TGTGCCAGCAGCTACACTCGGGACAGGCCAAATCAGCCCCAGCATTTT. Amino acids: CASSYTRDRPNQPQHF.

The CDR3 DNA sequence: TGCAGTGCAGAAGGGCCTAGCACCCCCTACGAGCAGTACTTC. Amino acids: CSAEGPSTPYEQYF. The chain is built from TRBV20-1 and TRBJ2-7, with D tentatively TRBD2 (5 bases). The CDR3 totals 14 residues. The ends were cut back, 6 bases at V and 2 bases at J, with 17 bases in the middle. From germline, CDR1 is DFQATT and CDR2 SNEGSKA (reference sequence).

About this clonotype: At one end the junction does not follow the germline gene, possibly because of a read error. The chain links TRBV6-6 to TRBJ2-3, with TRBD2 identical over 13 bases. The germline CDR1 and CDR2 sequences are MNHNY and SVGAGI (reference sequence). The CDR3 runs 15 residues. The chain's CDR3 is CASSDGLAGVYTRYF. The CDR3 DNA sequence: TGTGCCAGCAGCGACGGACTAGCGGGGGTATATACGCGGTATTTT.

In this sample, this clonotype turned up a few times. The J gene is TRBJ1-4, the V gene TRBV6-6; perhaps TRBD1 as D (6 bases). Germline lookup yields CDR1 MNHNY and CDR2 SVGAGI (reference sequence). V was pared by 6 bases and J by 5 bases, with 13 bases between. The CDR3 runs 14 residues. The CDR3 region has the DNA TGTGCCAGCAGGCGACAGGAGATCAATGAAAAACTGTTTTTT. It yields the protein CASRRQEINEKLFF.